This is a list of T cell receptor beta chains from one sample in a study of post-analysis software for immune sequencing data. TCRdb reprocessed the PCR reads with MiXCR, giving one entry per CDR3 protein. The data contain around 770,000 distinct CDR3 sequences, about 45% of them singletons. Sequencing was done on a sample of blood. The receptor source for this set is a girl aged 10 to 17 with multiple sclerosis. Each CDR3 is given with its conserved first and last residue. A D gene is named only where the DNA matches it firmly. Clone size appears in some rows only: once, few, many, or a class for an expanded clone.

TRBJ1-6 . TRBV7-6 . TGTGCCAGCAGCTCCTCTCGGGGGAGGTCCGGGAATTCACCCCTCCACTTT CASSSSRGRSGNSPLHF
TRBJ2-3 . TRBV7-6 TRBD1 TGTGCCAGCAGCTACCTGGGGACAGGGAAAAACACAGATACGCAGTATTTT CASSYLGTGKNTDTQYF
TRBJ1-1 . TRBV24-1 . TGTGCCACCAGTGACGATACAGGGCTGAACTCTTTCTTT CATSDDTGLNSFF
TRBJ1-1 once TRBV20-1 . TGCAGTGCTAGAGACCTGGGTAGGGCCACTGAAGCTTTCTTT CSARDLGRATEAFF
TRBJ2-3 . TRBV28 TRBD2 TGTGCCAGCAGTTTATCGCTAGCGGGAGGGACGGATACGCAGTATTTT CASSLSLAGGTDTQYF
TRBJ1-1 . TRBV6-4 . TGTGCCTGCAGTGTCGAGCTGAACACTGAAGCTTTCTTT CACSVELNTEAFF
TRBJ2-5 few TRBV27 TRBD2 TGTGCCAGCAGTTGGGGGACTACTAATGAGCAGTACTTC CASSWGTTNEQYF
TRBJ1-1 . TRBV7-9 TRBD1 TGTGCCAGCAGCCCTTATACAGGGGCGGTTGAAGCTTTCTTT CASSPYTGAVEAFF
TRBJ2-5 . TRBV29-1 TRBD1 TGCAGCGTTGAAGCCCGGGACAGGGGGGAGCCCCAGTACTTC CSVEARDRGEPQYF
TRBJ2-1 . TRBV6-5 TRBD2 TGTGCCAGCAGTTCGGGACTAGCGGGAGGTCTGTTTGAGCAGTTCTTC CASSSGLAGGLFEQFF
TRBJ2-1 . TRBV7-2 TRBD2 TGTGCCAGCAGCTTGTGGACTAGCGGGAGTTACAATGAGCAGTTCTTC CASSLWTSGSYNEQFF
TRBJ2-2 . TRBV5-1 TRBD2 TGCGCCAGCAGCATAAAGCGGGAGCCTAGGGAGCTGTTTTTT CASSIKREPRELFF
TRBJ1-2 few TRBV29-1 TRBD1 TGCAGCGTTGCGGGCAGGGGGCTTGGCTACACCTTC CSVAGRGLGYTF
TRBJ2-5 . TRBV5-1 . TGCGCCAGCAGCGTGAGGGGCCTCCCCCAAGAGACCCAGTACTTC CASSVRGLPQETQYF
TRBJ2-3 . TRBV7-9 . TGTGCCAGCGCGAACTACGGCACAGATACGCAGTATTTT CASANYGTDTQYF
TRBJ2-5 many TRBV12-3/TRBV12-4 TRBD1 TGTGCCAGCAGCTCCGGGACAGGCCCTTTGGCCCAGTACTTC CASSSGTGPLAQYF
TRBJ1-1 . TRBV20-1 . TGCAGTGCTAGAGAGGAGAGCACTGAAGCTTTCTTT CSAREESTEAFF
TRBJ2-3 . TRBV28 . TGTGCCAGCAGTCATAGCGAATCCCTAGCCATCAGGACCACAGATACGCAGTATTTT CASSHSESLAIRTTDTQYF
TRBJ2-1 . TRBV27 TRBD2 TGTGCCAGCAGTTCCCTCAAACTAGCGGAGAAGGGCAATGAGCAGTTCTTC CASSSLKLAEKGNEQFF
TRBJ2-3 . TRBV7-8 TRBD2 TGTGCCAGCAGCTGGCCCTCCAGACTAGCGGGAGGGACTAGCACAGATACGCAGTATTTT CASSWPSRLAGGTSTDTQYF
TRBJ2-7 once TRBV4-3 . TGCGCCAGCAGCCAAGAGAACGGGACACCGGCCTCCTACGAGCAGTACTTC CASSQENGTPASYEQYF
TRBJ2-5 few TRBV18 . TGTGCCAGCTCTTCGGCAGTGGGGACCCGGACCCGGTACTTC CASSSAVGTRTRYF
TRBJ2-1 . TRBV7-2 . TGTGCCAGCAGCCCGGCTTGGAATGAGCAGTTCTTC CASSPAWNEQFF
TRBJ2-1 few TRBV7-8 TRBD2 TGTGCCAGCAGCTTAGGGGGACTAGCGGTCTACAATGAGCAGTTCTTC CASSLGGLAVYNEQFF
TRBJ2-5 many TRBV7-2 . TGTGCCAGCAGCAAATGGACGGGAGAAGAGACCCAGTACTTC CASSKWTGEETQYF
TRBJ2-3 . TRBV7-3 . TGTGCCAGCAGCTTATCAGCCTCGCTCACAGATACGCAGTATTTT CASSLSASLTDTQYF
TRBJ1-1 . TRBV12-3/TRBV12-4 TRBD1 TGTGCCAGCAGACCCATCGACAGGGTTGAAGCTTTCTTT CASRPIDRVEAFF
TRBJ2-1 . TRBV4-2 . TGTGCCAGCAGCCAAGATCTTGGGACCTTATACAATGAGCAGTTCTTC CASSQDLGTLYNEQFF
TRBJ1-2 . TRBV28 . TGTGCCAGCAGTTTGCGGCACACGAACTATGGCTACACCTTC CASSLRHTNYGYTF
TRBJ2-3 few TRBV20-1 TRBD2 TGCAGTGCTACTTTAGCGGGAGGGGAAGATACGCAGTATTTT CSATLAGGEDTQYF
TRBJ2-7 once TRBV10-3 TRBD1 TGTGCCATCAGGATTACAGGGGCCCGGGGCTACGAGCAGTACTTC CAIRITGARGYEQYF
TRBJ2-3 . TRBV29-1 . TGCAGCGTTGACCGGGGCACAGATACGCAGTATTTT CSVDRGTDTQYF
TRBJ2-6 few TRBV7-8 . TGTGCCAGCAGCTTGGGCAGAATTGGGGCCAACGTCCTGACTTTC CASSLGRIGANVLTF
TRBJ2-7 . TRBV12-3/TRBV12-4 . TGTGCCAGCAGGGGGTCCCTCTACGAGCGGTACTTC CASRGSLYERYF
TRBJ1-1 few TRBV7-9 TRBD1 TGTGCCAGCAGCGAGGGGACAGCGAACACTGAAGCTTTCTTT CASSEGTANTEAFF
TRBJ1-2 . TRBV5-1 TRBD1 TGCGCCAGCAGCTCCGGACAGGCGGGCGGCTACACCTTC CASSSGQAGGYTF
TRBJ2-4 . TRBV7-2 . TGTGCCAGCTCAAGAATTGGGGTACAGACCAAAAACATTCAGTACTTC CASSRIGVQTKNIQYF
TRBJ1-2 . TRBV5-1 . TGCGCCAGCAGAAGAGGAGGGGATGCCGCTAACTATGGCTACACCTTC CASRRGGDAANYGYTF
TRBJ2-7 . TRBV20-1 TRBD2 TGCAGTGCTAGCAAAGCGGGAGGTTACTACGAGCAGTACTTC CSASKAGGYYEQYF
TRBJ2-3 . TRBV24-1 TRBD2 TGTGCCACCAGTGGTTTCGGGGCTAGCGGGCCGAGCACAGATACGCAGTATTTT CATSGFGASGPSTDTQYF
TRBJ1-1 . TRBV20-1 . TGCAGTGCTAGAGTACCAGGGAGGGTGAGCACTGAAGCTTTCTTT CSARVPGRVSTEAFF
TRBJ2-1 few TRBV12-3/TRBV12-4 TRBD2 TGTGCCAGCAGTCTTCGGGGGACTAGCGGGAGGGCTGAGCAGTTCTTC CASSLRGTSGRAEQFF
TRBJ1-5 . TRBV15 . TGTGCCACCAGCAGATTCCCCGGACAGAATAGCAATCAGCCCCAGCATTTT CATSRFPGQNSNQPQHF
TRBJ1-2 . TRBV7-2 TRBD1 TGTGCCAGCAGCTCCCGGACAGGGGGTCTTGGCTACACCTTC CASSSRTGGLGYTF
TRBJ2-3 . TRBV4-3 . TGCGCCAGCAGCCAAGGGCTGGGGGGCACAGATACGCAGTATTTT CASSQGLGGTDTQYF
TRBJ1-2 few TRBV6-1 . TGTGCCAGCACCGGGACCAGCTATGGCTACACCTTC CASTGTSYGYTF
TRBJ2-1 few TRBV5-6 TRBD2 TGTGCCAGCAGCACGGGACTAGCGGGCGATGAGCAGTTCTTC CASSTGLAGDEQFF
TRBJ2-7 . TRBV5-1 TRBD2 TGCGCCAGCAGCTCAGCGGGGGGCCTTACCGCCTACGAGCAGTACTTC CASSSAGGLTAYEQYF
TRBJ1-1 few TRBV9 TRBD1 TGTGCCAGCGGCGAGGACCCACAGGGGGACACTGAAGCTTTCTTT CASGEDPQGDTEAFF
TRBJ2-4 . TRBV7-9 . TGTGCCAGCAGCTCCCCGGTGGGGGTAGCCAAAAACATTCAGTACTTC CASSSPVGVAKNIQYF
TRBJ2-7 few TRBV12-3/TRBV12-4 . TGTGCCAGCAGTTTTTCCCAGGGTGAAAGGGAGCAGTACTTC CASSFSQGEREQYF
TRBJ2-3 . TRBV7-3 TRBD2 TGTGCCAGCGCCTCTAGCGGGAGCACAGATACGCAGTATTTT CASASSGSTDTQYF
TRBJ2-7 . TRBV12-3/TRBV12-4 . TGTGCCAGCGGTCCCGGGGCCCAGTACTTC CASGPGAQYF